The subject of this entry is one T cell receptor (beta chain). There is no known antigen for this receptor. Nothing much larger sits one base from this clone, and base qualities are not available. The germline V gene encodes CDR1 MGHDK and CDR2 SYGVNS. V is pared back by 4 bases and J by 6 bases, with 13 bases lying between the germline termini. The CDR3 contains 14 residues, cysteine and phenylalanine counted. Here the CDR3 DNA is all that survives: 42 bases in frame from base 1. Library preparation was by 5' RACE. Instrument used: Illumina HiSeq 2500. A second PCR of roughly 7 to 11 cycles was performed with a sample-barcoded 5' primer and a J-beta primer mix. A template-switch 5' adaptor carrying 12 random nucleotides introduced a unique molecular identifier onto each TCR beta cDNA molecule. At least 2.5 million CDR3-containing paired-end reads were obtained from each sample. First-strand cDNA synthesis was performed from all RNA using the Mint cDNA synthesis kit, with priming by a TRBC-specific oligonucleotide. Following uracil-DNA glycosylase treatment, all cDNA underwent a first 18-cycle PCR with the universal primers M1SS and BC2_uni_R. Processing in the source paper ran as follows. Each sample was normalized by randomly selecting 1 million high-quality reads, each carrying a distinct molecular identifier. Reads with shared molecular identifiers were discarded instead of being binned into consensus sequences. MiTCR, set to a Q25 quality threshold and the strictest error-elimination algorithm, was used for CDR3 identification, clonotype clustering and error correction. A nonparametric unseen species model using Euler transformation provided a lower-bound estimate of total TCR beta diversity. Starting from the raw public reads, TCRdb applied fastp trimming at Q25, assembled clones with MiXCR and retained in-frame beta chains. CDR3 protein sequences are deduplicated, and each keeps its most common genes and DNA. The V and J calls follow TCRdb's processing rather than the paper's. The sample data list 540,000 or so distinct CDR3 sequences, and roughly a quarter of these were observed just once. The ten top clones hold about a fifth of the sample.

The data were obtained in a study of blood T cells in healthy people across ages (dated by TCRdb to the mid-2010s). With regard to the full study: In model experiments, template switching captured roughly one uniquely barcoded TCR beta cDNA molecule for every two T cells. Two additional independent replicas of 1 million unique cDNA reads from the same blood draw were analyzed for two donors (one aged 18 to 30 and one aged 80 or older). To avoid experimental bias, donors of different ages were distributed randomly across sequencing lanes. Age-related changes in TCR beta repertoire diversity were measured in the study by deep sequencing normalized with unique cDNA molecular identifiers. Donors were grouped into four age groups: young (average 16 years), middle-aged (39), aged (around 60) and long-lived (approximately 78).

Systemically healthy Caucasian individuals from Russia, over 30 in total and aged 6 to 90 years, were included as donors. Around 10 milliliters of peripheral blood were collected from each donor into EDTA-treated Vacutainer tubes. Ficoll-Paque density-gradient centrifugation was used to isolate PBMCs, with at least 6.5 million per sample. Total RNA, at least 6 micrograms per sample, was extracted from PBMCs with Trizol reagent. For every donor, flow cytometry on a PBMC aliquot measured the percentage of naive CD45RAhigh/CD27high T cells. What the authors observed across the whole study: The percentage of naive T cells measured by flow cytometry correlated strongly with observed TCR beta diversity. Compared with the aged group, more naive CD4+ T cells, fewer expanded clones and increased TCR diversity were shown by the long-lived group, suggesting age selection. Because donor CMV infection status was unknown, age-related changes in expanded clonotypes were potentially confounded. Total diversity estimates from one million sequenced T cells were considered lower bounds and underestimates. Because profiling used bulk unsorted PBMCs, naive and antigen-experienced compartments could not be compared conclusively. As age increased, observed TCR beta diversity per million T cells dropped in a roughly linear way, and a significant reduction was already evident by age 40.

The sample was blood. This receptor was taken from a woman aged 70-85 years in good health. The V and J genes are TRBV25-1 and TRBJ1-3; matching of 5 bases hints at TRBD1 as the D gene. The sequence in DNA is TGTGCCAGCAGTGGAAGGGGAGGCGCAAACACCATATATTTT. The encoded protein is CASSGRGGANTIYF.